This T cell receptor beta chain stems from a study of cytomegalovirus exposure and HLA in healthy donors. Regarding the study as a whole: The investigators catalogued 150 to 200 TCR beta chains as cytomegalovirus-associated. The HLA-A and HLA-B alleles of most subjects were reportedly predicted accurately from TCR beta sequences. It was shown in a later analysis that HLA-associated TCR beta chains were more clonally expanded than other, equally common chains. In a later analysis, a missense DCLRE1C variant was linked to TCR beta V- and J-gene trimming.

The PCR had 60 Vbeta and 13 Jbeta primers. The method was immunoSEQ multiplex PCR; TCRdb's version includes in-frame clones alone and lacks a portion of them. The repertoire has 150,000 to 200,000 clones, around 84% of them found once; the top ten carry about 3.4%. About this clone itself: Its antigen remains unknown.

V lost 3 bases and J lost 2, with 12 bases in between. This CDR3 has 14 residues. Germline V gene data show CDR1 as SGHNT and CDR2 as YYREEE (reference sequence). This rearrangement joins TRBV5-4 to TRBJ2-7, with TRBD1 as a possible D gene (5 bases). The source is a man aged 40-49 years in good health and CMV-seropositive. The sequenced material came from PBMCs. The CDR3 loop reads CASSSDSIAYEQYF. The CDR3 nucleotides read TGTGCCAGCAGCTCCGACAGCATTGCCTACGAGCAGTACTTC.